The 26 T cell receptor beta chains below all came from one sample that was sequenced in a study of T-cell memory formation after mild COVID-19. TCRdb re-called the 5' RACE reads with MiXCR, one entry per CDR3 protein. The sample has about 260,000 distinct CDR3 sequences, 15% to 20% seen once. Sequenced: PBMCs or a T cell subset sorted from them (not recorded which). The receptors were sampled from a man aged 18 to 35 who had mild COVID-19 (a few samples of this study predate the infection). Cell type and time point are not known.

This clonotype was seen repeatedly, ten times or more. The chain's CDR3 is CAAGRTDTGELFF. The CDR3 DNA sequence: TGTGCCGCTGGGCGGACAGACACCGGGGAGCTGTTTTTT. The genes are TRBV24-1 and TRBJ2-2, with D possibly being TRBD1 (6 bases). CDR3 length: 13 residues. The germline gives CDR1 KGHDR, CDR2 SFDVKD. V was cut by 12 bases and J by 3 bases, with 13 bases left in between.

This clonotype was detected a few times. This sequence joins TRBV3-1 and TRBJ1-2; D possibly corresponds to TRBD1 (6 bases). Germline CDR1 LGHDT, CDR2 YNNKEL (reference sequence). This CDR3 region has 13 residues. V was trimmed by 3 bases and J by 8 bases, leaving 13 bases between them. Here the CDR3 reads CASSQGRDKGYTF. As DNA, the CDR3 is TGTGCCAGCAGCCAGGGCCGGGACAAAGGCTACACCTTC.

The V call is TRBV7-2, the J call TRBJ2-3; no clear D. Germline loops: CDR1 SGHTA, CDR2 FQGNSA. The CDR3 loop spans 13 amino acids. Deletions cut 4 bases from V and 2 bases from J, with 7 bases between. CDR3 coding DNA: TGTGCCAGCAGCTCCCTATTCACAGATACGCAGTATTTT. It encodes CASSSLFTDTQYF.

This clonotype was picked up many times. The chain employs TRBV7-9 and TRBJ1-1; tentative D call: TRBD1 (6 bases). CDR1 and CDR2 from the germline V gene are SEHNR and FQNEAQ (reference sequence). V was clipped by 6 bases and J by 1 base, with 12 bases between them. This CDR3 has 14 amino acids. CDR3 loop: CASSSQGGNTEAFF. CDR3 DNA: TGTGCCAGCAGTTCACAGGGAGGGAACACTGAAGCTTTCTTT. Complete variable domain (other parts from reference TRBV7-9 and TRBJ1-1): DTGVSQNPRHKITKRGQNVTFRCDPISEHNRLYWYRQTLGQGPEFLTYFQNEAQLEKSRLLSDRFSAERPKGSFSTLEIQRTEQGDSAMYLCASSSQGGNTEAFFGQGTRLTVV.

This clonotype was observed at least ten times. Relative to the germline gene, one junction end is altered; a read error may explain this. Here the CDR3 DNA reads TGTGCCAGCAGCTTAGGGCTACAAGAGACCCAGTACTTC. Translation: CASSLGLQETQYF. V is TRBV5-1 and J is TRBJ2-5; D call uncertain. The CDR3 runs to 13 residues. Germline V gene lookup returns CDR1 SGHRS and CDR2 YFSETQ.

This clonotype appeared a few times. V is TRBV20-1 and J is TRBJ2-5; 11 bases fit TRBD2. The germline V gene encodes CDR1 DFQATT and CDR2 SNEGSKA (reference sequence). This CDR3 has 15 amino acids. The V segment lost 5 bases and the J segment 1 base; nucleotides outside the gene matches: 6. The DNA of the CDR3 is TGCAGTGCTCGGAGACTAGCGGGGTTCCAAGAGACCCAGTACTTC. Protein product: CSARRLAGFQETQYF.

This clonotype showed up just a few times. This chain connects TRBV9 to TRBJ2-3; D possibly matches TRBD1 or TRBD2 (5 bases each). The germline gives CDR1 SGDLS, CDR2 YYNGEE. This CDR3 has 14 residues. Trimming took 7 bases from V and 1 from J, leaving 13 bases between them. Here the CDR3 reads CASLGRGRTDTQYF. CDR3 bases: TGTGCCAGCCTAGGTAGGGGACGCACAGATACGCAGTATTTT.

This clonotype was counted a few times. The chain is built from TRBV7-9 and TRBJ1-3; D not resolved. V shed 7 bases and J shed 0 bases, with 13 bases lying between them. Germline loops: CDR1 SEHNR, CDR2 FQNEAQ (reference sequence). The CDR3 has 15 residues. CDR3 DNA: TGTGCCAGCAACTCGCCGGCCATCTCTGGAAACACCATATATTTT. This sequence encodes CASNSPAISGNTIYF.

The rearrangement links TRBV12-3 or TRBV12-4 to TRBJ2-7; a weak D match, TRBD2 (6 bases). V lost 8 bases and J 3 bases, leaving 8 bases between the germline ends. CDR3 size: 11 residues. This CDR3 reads CASDGGYEQYF. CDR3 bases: TGTGCCAGCGACGGGGGCTACGAGCAGTACTTC.

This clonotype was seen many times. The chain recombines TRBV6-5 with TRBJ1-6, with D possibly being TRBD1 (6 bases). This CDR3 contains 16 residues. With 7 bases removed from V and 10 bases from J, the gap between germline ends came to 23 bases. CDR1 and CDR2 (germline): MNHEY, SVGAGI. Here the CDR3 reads CASTPAGTWGQSPLHF. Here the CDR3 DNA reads TGTGCCAGCACCCCCGCCGGGACCTGGGGACAATCACCCCTCCACTTT.

The CDR3 nucleotides read TGTGCCAGCAGTTTAGGGGGGAGCTCCTATAATTCACCCCTCCACTTT. Translating it yields CASSLGGSSYNSPLHF. J is TRBJ1-6 and V is TRBV12-3 or TRBV12-4; D perhaps matches TRBD1 (5 bases). This CDR3 comprises 16 residues. V dropped 1 base and J dropped 0 bases, with 7 bases sitting between them.

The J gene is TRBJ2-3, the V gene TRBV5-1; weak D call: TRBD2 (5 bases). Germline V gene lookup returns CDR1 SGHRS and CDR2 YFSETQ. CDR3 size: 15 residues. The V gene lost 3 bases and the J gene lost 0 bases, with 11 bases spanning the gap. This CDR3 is CASSWTLTSTDTQYF. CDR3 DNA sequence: TGCGCCAGCAGCTGGACTCTGACAAGCACAGATACGCAGTATTTT.

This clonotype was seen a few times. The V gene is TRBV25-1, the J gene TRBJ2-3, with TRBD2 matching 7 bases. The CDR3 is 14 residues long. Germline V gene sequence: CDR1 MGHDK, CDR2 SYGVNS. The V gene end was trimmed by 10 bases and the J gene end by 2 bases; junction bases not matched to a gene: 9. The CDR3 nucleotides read TGTGCCACCGGGGACTACCCCCACACAGATACGCAGTATTTT. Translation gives CATGDYPHTDTQYF.

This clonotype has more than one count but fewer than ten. CDR3 DNA sequence: TGTGCCAGCAGTTTTACGGGGAATTCACCCCTCCACTTT. Amino acid sequence: CASSFTGNSPLHF. The J gene is TRBJ1-6, the V gene TRBV12-3 or TRBV12-4; D gene unclear. Trimming cost V 3 bases and J 7 bases, with 7 bases left between them. This CDR3 comprises 13 residues.

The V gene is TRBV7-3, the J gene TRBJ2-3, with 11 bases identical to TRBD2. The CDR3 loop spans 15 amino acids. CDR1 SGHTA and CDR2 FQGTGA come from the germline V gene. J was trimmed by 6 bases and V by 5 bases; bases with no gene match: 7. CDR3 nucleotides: TGTGCCAGCAGCGCGAAGACTAGCGGGGCGGATACGCAGTATTTT. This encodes CASSAKTSGADTQYF.

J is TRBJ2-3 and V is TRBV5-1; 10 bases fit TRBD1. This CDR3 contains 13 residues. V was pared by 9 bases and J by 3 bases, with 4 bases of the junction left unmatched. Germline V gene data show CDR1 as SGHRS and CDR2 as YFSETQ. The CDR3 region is CATGQGYTDTQYF. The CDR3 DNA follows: TGCGCCACGGGACAGGGGTATACAGATACGCAGTATTTT. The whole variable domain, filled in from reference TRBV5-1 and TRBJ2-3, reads KAGVTQTPRYLIKTRGQQVTLSCSPISGHRSVSWYQQTPGQGLQFLFEYFSETQRNKGNFPGRFSGRQFSNSRSEMNVSTLELGDSALYLCATGQGYTDTQYFGPGTRLTVL.

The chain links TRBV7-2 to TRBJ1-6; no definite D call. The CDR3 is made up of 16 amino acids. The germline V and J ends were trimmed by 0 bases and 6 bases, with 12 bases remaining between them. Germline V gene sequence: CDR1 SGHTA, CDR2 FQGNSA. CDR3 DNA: TGTGCCAGCAGCTTAGCCTCCGGCAGCAGTAATTCACCCCTCCACTTT. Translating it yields CASSLASGSSNSPLHF.

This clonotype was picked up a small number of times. The chain's CDR3 is CATSEAGPGYNEQFF. CDR3 DNA sequence: TGTGCCACCAGTGAGGCAGGGCCGGGGTACAATGAGCAGTTCTTC. The V call is TRBV24-1, the J call TRBJ2-1; D is tentatively TRBD1 or TRBD2 (5 bases each). V was shortened by 4 bases and J by 4 bases, with 13 bases between the two germline ends. There are 15 residues in the CDR3. Germline CDR1 and CDR2: KGHDR and SFDVKD.

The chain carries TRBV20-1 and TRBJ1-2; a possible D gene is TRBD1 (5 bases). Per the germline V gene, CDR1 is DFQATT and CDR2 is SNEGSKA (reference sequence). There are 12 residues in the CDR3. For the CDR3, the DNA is TGCAAAGGATCGGGGGGAGAGGGTGGCTACACCTTC. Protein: CKGSGGEGGYTF.

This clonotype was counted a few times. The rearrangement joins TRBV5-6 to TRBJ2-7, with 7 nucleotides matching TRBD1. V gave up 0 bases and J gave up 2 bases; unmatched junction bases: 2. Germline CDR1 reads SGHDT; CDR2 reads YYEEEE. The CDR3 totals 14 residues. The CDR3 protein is CASSLDQGAYEQYV. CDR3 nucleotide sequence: TGTGCCAGCAGCTTGGATCAGGGGGCCTACGAGCAGTACGTC.

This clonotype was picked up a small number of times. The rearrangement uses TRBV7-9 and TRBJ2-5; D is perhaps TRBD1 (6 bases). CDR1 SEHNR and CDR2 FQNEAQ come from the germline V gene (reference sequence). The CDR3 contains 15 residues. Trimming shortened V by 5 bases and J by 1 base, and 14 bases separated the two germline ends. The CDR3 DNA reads TGTGCCAGCAGCCCTACAGGGAGCCCCCAAGAGACCCAGTACTTC. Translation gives CASSPTGSPQETQYF. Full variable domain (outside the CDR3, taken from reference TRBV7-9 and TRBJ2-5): DTGVSQNPRHKITKRGQNVTFRCDPISEHNRLYWYRQTLGQGPEFLTYFQNEAQLEKSRLLSDRFSAERPKGSFSTLEIQRTEQGDSAMYLCASSPTGSPQETQYFGPGTRLLVL.

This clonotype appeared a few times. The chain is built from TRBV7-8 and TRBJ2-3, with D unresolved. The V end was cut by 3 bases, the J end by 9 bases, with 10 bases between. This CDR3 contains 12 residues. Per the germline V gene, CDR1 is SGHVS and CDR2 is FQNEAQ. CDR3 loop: CASSFQSNTQYF. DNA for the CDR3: TGTGCCAGCAGCTTCCAGTCGAACACGCAGTATTTT.

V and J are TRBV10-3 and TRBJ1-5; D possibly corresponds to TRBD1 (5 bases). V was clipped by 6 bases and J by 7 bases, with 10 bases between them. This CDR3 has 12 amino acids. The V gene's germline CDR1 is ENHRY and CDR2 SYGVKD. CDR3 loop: CAIRAEGQPQHF. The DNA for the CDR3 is TGTGCCATCAGGGCGGAGGGGCAGCCCCAGCATTTT.

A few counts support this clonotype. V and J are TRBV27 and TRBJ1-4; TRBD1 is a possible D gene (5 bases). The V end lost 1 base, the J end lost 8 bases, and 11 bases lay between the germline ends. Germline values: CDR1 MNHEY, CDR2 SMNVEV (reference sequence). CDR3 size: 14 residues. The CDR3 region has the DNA TGTGCCAGCAGTTTATTAGGGACGAGCGAAAAACTGTTTTTT. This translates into CASSLLGTSEKLFF. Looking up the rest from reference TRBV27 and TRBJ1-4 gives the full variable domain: EAQVTQNPRYLITVTGKKLTVTCSQNMNHEYMSWYRQDPGLGLRQIYYSMNVEVTDKGDVPEGYKVSRKEKRNFPLILESPSPNQTSLYFCASSLLGTSEKLFFGSGTQLSVL.

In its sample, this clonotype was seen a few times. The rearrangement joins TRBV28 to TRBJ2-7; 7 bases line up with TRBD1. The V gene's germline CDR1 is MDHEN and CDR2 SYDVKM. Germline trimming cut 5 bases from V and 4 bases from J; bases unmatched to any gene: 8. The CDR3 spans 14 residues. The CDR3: CASSPQQGWYEQYV. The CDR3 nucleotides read TGTGCCAGCAGTCCACAACAGGGGTGGTACGAGCAGTACGTC.

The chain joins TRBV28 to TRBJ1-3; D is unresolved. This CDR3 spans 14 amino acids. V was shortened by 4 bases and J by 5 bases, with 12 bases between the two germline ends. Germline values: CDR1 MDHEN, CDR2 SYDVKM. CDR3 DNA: TGTGCCAGCAGTTCTCCTGGTTTGAGAAACACCATATATTTT. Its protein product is CASSSPGLRNTIYF.